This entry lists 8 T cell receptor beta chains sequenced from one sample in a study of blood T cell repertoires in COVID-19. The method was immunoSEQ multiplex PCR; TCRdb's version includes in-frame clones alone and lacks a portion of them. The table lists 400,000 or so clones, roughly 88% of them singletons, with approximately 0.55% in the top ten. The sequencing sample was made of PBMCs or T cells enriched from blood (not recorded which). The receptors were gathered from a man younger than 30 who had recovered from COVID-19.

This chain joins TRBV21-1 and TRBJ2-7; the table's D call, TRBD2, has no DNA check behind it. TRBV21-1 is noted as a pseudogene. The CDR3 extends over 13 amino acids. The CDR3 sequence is CASSKVGGYEQYF. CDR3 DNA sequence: TGTGCCAGCAGCAAAGTGGGGGGCTACGAGCAGTACTTC.

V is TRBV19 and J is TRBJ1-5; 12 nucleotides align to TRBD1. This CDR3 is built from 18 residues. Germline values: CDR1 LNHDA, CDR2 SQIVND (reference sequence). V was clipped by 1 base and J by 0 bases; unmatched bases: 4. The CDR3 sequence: CASSIVGQGAGSNQPQHF. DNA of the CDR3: TGTGCCAGTAGTATAGTGGGACAGGGGGCTGGTAGCAATCAGCCCCAGCATTTT.

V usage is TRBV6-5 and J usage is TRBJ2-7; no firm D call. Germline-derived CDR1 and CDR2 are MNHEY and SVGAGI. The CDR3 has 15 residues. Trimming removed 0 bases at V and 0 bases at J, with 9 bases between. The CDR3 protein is CASSYSTRSSYEQYF. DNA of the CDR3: TGTGCCAGCAGTTACTCGACCCGGAGCTCCTACGAGCAGTACTTC.

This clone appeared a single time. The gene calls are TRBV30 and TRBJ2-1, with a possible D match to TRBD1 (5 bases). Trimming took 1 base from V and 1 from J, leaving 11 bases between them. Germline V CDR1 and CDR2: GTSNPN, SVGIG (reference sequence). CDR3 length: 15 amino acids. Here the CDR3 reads CAWSEVAGSYNEQFF. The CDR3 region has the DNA TGTGCCTGGAGTGAGGTGGCAGGGTCCTACAATGAGCAGTTCTTC.

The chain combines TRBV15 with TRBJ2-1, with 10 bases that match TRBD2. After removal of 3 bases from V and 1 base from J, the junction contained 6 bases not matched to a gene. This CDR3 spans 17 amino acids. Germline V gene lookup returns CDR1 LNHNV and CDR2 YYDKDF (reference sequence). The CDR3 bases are TGTGCCACCAGCAGCTCAAGACTAGCGGGTTCCTACAATGAGCAGTTCTTC. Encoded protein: CATSSSRLAGSYNEQFF.

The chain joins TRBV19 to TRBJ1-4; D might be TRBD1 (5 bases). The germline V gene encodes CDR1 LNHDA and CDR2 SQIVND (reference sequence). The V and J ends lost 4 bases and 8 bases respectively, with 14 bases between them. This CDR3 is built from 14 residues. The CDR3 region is CASSRQFGIEKLFF. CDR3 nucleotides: TGTGCCAGTAGTAGACAGTTCGGAATCGAAAAACTGTTTTTT. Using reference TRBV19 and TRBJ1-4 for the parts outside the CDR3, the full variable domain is DGGITQSPKYLFRKEGQNVTLSCEQNLNHDAMYWYRQDPGQGLRLIYYSQIVNDFQKGDIAEGYSVSREKKESFPLTVTSAQKNPTAFYLCASSRQFGIEKLFFGSGTQLSVL.

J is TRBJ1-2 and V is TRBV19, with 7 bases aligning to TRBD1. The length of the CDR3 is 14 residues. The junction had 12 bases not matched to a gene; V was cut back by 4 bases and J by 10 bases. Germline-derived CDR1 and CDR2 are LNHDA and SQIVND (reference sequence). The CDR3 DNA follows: TGTGCCAGTAGTAGACAGGGAGACCTAAAACCCTACACCTTC. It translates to CASSRQGDLKPYTF.

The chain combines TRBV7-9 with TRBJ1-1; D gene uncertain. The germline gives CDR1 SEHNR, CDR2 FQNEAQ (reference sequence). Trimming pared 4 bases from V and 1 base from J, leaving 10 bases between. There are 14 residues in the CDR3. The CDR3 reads CASSSTTENTEAFF. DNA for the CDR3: TGTGCCAGCAGCTCAACTACCGAGAACACTGAAGCTTTCTTT.